Sequencing of this TCR beta chain was carried out in a study of identical twins. General study points: Insertions ran lower in abundant cord blood beta clonotypes, though not in memory repertoires.

This clonotype occurred a few times. Its antigen is undetermined. A universal primer binding site was introduced by template switching. The final cDNA contained unique molecular identifiers. TCRdb used MiXCR to reprocess the 5' RACE reads, holding one entry per CDR3 protein. Of about 240,000 distinct CDR3 sequences listed, approximately 7.9% were seen once; the top ten hold around 5.4%. Per the germline V gene, CDR1 is SGHRS and CDR2 is YFSETQ. The CDR3 runs 16 residues. V was clipped by 0 bases and J by 5 bases; unmatched bases: 10. The sample was also reused in another study, on yellow fever vaccine responses in identical twins.

The V gene is TRBV5-1, the J gene TRBJ2-5, with 7 bases matching TRBD2. The sample comprised CD8+ T cells sorted from blood. The source of this sequence is a woman under 30 in good health. The chain's CDR3 is CASSLALAGAGETQYF. Written as DNA, the CDR3 is TGCGCCAGCAGCTTGGCCTTGGCGGGAGCGGGGGAGACCCAGTACTTC.